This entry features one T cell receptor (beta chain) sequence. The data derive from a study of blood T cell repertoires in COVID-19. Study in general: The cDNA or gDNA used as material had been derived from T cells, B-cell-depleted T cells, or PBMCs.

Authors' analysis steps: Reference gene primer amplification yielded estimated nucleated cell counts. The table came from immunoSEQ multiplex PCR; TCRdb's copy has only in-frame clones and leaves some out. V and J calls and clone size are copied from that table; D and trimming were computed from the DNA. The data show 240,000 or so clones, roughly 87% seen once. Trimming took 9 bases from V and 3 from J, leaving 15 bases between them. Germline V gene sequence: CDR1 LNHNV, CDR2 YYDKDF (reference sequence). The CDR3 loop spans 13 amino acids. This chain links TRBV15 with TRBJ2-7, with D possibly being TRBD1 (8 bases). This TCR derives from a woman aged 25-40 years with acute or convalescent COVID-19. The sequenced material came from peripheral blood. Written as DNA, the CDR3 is TGTGCCACGAGAACAGGGGGGGACTACGAGCAGTACTTC. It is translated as CATRTGGDYEQYF.